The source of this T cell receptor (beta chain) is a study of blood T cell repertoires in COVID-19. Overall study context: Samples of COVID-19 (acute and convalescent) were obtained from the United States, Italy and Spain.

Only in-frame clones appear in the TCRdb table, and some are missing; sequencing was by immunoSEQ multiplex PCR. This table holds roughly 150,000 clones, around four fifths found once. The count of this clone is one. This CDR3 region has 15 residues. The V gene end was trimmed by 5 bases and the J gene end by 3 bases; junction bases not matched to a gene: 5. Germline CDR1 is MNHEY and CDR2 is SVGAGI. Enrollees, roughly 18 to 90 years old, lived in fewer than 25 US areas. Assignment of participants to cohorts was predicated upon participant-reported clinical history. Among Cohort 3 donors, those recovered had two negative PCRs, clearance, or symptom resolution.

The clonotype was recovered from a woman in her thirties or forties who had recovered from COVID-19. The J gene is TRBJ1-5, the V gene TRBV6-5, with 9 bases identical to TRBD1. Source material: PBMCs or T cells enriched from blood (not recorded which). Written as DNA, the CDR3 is TGTGCCAGCAGTCCTCGACAGGGGGTCAATCAGCCCCAGCATTTT. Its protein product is CASSPRQGVNQPQHF.